These 16 T cell receptor beta chains share one sample of origin, sequenced in a study of cytomegalovirus exposure and HLA in healthy donors (dated by TCRdb to the late 2010s). The library was made by the immunoSEQ multiplex PCR assay. A mixture of 60 forward primers for TCR Vbeta segments and 13 reverse primers for TCR Jbeta segments was used in the multiplex PCR. TCRdb provides this immuneACCESS table in a form limited to in-frame rearrangements. Some clones are lacking; in checked studies, under half of them reflect an unresolved V gene, and why the rest are absent is not known. Within this sample are 80,000 to 100,000 clones, with approximately 71% of them counted one time only. The top ten constitute about 16% of the sample. What was sequenced was PBMCs. These receptors were collected from a woman aged 18-30 years in good health and CMV-seropositive.

The CDR3 sequence: CASRKGQSSGNTIYF. DNA of the CDR3: TGCGCCAGCCGAAAGGGACAGTCCTCTGGAAACACCATATATTTT. The chain recombines TRBV5-1 with TRBJ1-3; 7 bases map to TRBD1. Germline assignment: CDR1 SGHRS and CDR2 YFSETQ. V lost 7 bases, J lost 0 bases, and 7 bases stayed unmatched. CDR3 length equals 15 residues.

This chain uses TRBV19 with TRBJ1-1; D is perhaps TRBD1 (6 bases). The length of the CDR3 is 14 residues. The germline gives CDR1 LNHDA, CDR2 SQIVND (reference sequence). Trimming took 6 bases from V and 1 from J, leaving 12 bases between them. The DNA of the CDR3 is TGTGCCAGTAGCAGGGGAGATACGAACACTGAAGCTTTCTTT. This translates into CASSRGDTNTEAFF.

This clone has more than one count but fewer than ten. This chain uses TRBV9 with TRBJ1-2; TRBD1 matches 7 bases. Germline V gene lookup returns CDR1 SGDLS and CDR2 YYNGEE. With 0 bases clipped from V and 2 bases from J, the junction kept 1 base outside the gene matches. There are 14 residues in the CDR3. DNA of the CDR3: TGTGCCAGCAGCGTAGAACAGGGGAACTATGGCTACACCTTC. Protein sequence: CASSVEQGNYGYTF.

The V and J genes are TRBV6-6 and TRBJ2-7; D is possibly TRBD2 (6 bases). The CDR3 covers 13 residues. Germline V gene data show CDR1 as MNHNY and CDR2 as SVGAGI (reference sequence). V was pared by 5 bases and J by 3 bases, with 11 bases between. As DNA, the CDR3 is TGTGCCAGCAGTGGGGGGAGTTTCTACGAGCAGTACTTC. Translation gives CASSGGSFYEQYF.

The chain joins TRBV5-4 to TRBJ2-2; D is unclear. Germline V lookup: CDR1 SGHNT, CDR2 YYREEE (reference sequence). This CDR3 is built from 12 residues. V lost 4 bases to trimming and J lost 4 bases, with 5 bases between them. In nucleotides, the CDR3 is TGTGCCAGCAGCCCCAGCACCGGGGAGCTGTTTTTT. Its protein is CASSPSTGELFF.

This chain links TRBV4-2 with TRBJ1-2; perhaps TRBD1 as D (6 bases). CDR1 is LGHNA and CDR2 is YNFKEQ in the germline V gene. Trimming cost V 1 base and J 0 bases, with 12 bases left between them. This CDR3 spans 16 amino acids. The CDR3 reads CASSQVTGPSNYGYTF. CDR3 bases: TGTGCCAGCAGCCAAGTAACAGGGCCATCTAACTATGGCTACACCTTC.

The gene calls are TRBV5-4 and TRBJ2-7; 7 bases align to TRBD1. CDR1 SGHNT and CDR2 YYREEE come from the germline V gene (reference sequence). Trimming at V came to 3 bases and at J to 5 bases, leaving 5 bases not matched to a gene. This CDR3 region has 13 residues. CDR3 protein: CASSYRQGDEQYF. The CDR3, as DNA: TGTGCCAGCAGCTACCGACAGGGAGACGAGCAGTACTTC. Filled out from reference TRBV5-4 and TRBJ2-7, the complete variable domain reads ETGVTQSPTHLIKTRGQQVTLRCSSQSGHNTVSWYQQALGQGPQFIFQYYREEENGRGNFPPRFSGLQFPNYSSELNVNALELDDSALYLCASSYRQGDEQYFGPGTRLTVT.

The chain joins TRBV6-1 to TRBJ2-1; 7 bases line up with TRBD1. After removal of 0 bases from V and 6 bases from J, the junction contained 5 bases not matched to a gene. Germline V CDR1 and CDR2: MNHNS, SASEGT. CDR3 length equals 15 residues. CDR3 sequence (DNA): TGTGCCAGCAGTGAAGCAATCGGACAGGCCAATGAGCAGTTCTTC. Amino acids: CASSEAIGQANEQFF.

This clone was observed a handful of times. V usage is TRBV5-1 and J usage is TRBJ1-2, with D possibly matching TRBD1 (5 bases). The germline CDR1 and CDR2 sequences are SGHRS and YFSETQ. The CDR3 is 14 residues long. V lost 0 bases, J lost 4 bases, and 10 bases lay in between. The DNA for the CDR3 is TGCGCCAGCAGCTTGGGGGCGGGGGTCTATGGCTACACCTTC. Protein sequence: CASSLGAGVYGYTF.

The rearrangement uses TRBV6-1 and TRBJ2-6, with a tentative D call TRBD2 (6 bases). The V end lost 1 base, the J end lost 0 bases, and 7 bases lay between the germline ends. Germline V gene data show CDR1 as MNHNS and CDR2 as SASEGT. The CDR3 loop spans 16 amino acids. CDR3 in amino acids: CASSEDGGSGANVLTF. DNA for the CDR3: TGTGCCAGCAGTGAAGACGGGGGCTCTGGGGCCAACGTCCTGACTTTC.

This clone was counted once. The chain has TRBV9 and TRBJ1-3, with no clear D. Germline V gene sequence: CDR1 SGDLS, CDR2 YYNGEE. This CDR3 is 14 amino acids long. Trimming cost V 5 bases and J 4 bases, with 13 bases left between them. CDR3 sequence (DNA): TGTGCCAGCAGGGCATCTCTGTCCGGAAACACCATATATTTT. It specifies CASRASLSGNTIYF.

With regard to this clone: A junction boundary mismatches the germline segment, possibly from a read error. The V call is TRBV2, the J call TRBJ2-7, with TRBD2 matching 10 bases. In germline, CDR1 is SNHLY, CDR2 FYNNEI. This CDR3 is 19 amino acids long. Written as DNA, the CDR3 is TGTGCCAGCAGTAAAGCCCTCGATCAGTCGCGGGAGCGGGGGGGCGAGCAGTACTTC. Translation: CASSKALDQSRERGGEQYF.

The rearrangement uses TRBV27 and TRBJ2-2; 8 nucleotides align to TRBD1. CDR1 MNHEY and CDR2 SMNVEV come from the germline V gene (reference sequence). The junction had 0 bases not matched to a gene; V was cut back by 6 bases and J by 0 bases. The CDR3 runs 14 residues. The CDR3 sequence is CASRDRANTGELFF. In DNA, the CDR3 is TGTGCCAGCAGGGACAGGGCGAACACCGGGGAGCTGTTTTTT.

V is TRBV11-3 and J is TRBJ2-1; D is unresolved. This CDR3 contains 15 residues. V dropped 2 bases and J dropped 9 bases, with 17 bases sitting between them. Germline loops: CDR1 SGHNT, CDR2 YENEEA. CDR3 sequence reads: CASSLLGNTMTEQFF. DNA for the CDR3: TGTGCCAGCAGCTTATTAGGCAATACTATGACTGAGCAGTTCTTC.

CDR3 in amino acids: CASSQDGLTGGSEQYF. For the CDR3, the DNA is TGCGCCAGCAGCCAAGATGGGCTGACTGGAGGGTCCGAGCAGTACTTC. The chain links TRBV4-3 to TRBJ2-7; D is possibly TRBD2 (6 bases). CDR1 and CDR2 from the germline V gene are LGHNA and YSLEER. The CDR3 totals 16 residues. The ends were cut back, 0 bases at V and 6 bases at J, with 18 bases in the middle.

The gene calls are TRBV5-5 and TRBJ2-7; no clear D gene. CDR3 length: 15 amino acids. Trimming shortened V by 2 bases and J by 7 bases, and 19 bases separated the two germline ends. CDR1 and CDR2 (germline): SGHKS, YYEKEE (reference sequence). The CDR3 reads CASSFNPGLSKEQYF. CDR3 in DNA: TGTGCCAGCAGCTTTAATCCCGGTTTAAGTAAGGAGCAGTACTTC.